This T cell receptor (beta chain) was found in a study of vaccination effects on CD4 cells after COVID-19. Study details: Researchers drew samples from a few convalescent patients early and late after vaccination.

This clone was seen only a few times. The antigen is not known. The authors isolated CD4+ T cells after around nine days of culture. Sometime from March through December 2020, the person acquired a SARS-CoV-2 infection that PCR confirmed. Each participant was given two doses of one vaccine (BNT162b2 or mRNA-1273). IL-2 medium took the place of half the medium on both days 3 and 7. Here immunoSEQ multiplex PCR was the method, and the copy in TCRdb shows in-frame clones only, minus some. The sample holds 45,000 to 55,000 clones, about 76% seen once. Broader study findings: Only a few convalescent patients and no early post-infection timepoints featured in the study.

V was shortened by 2 bases and J by 8 bases, with 7 bases between the two germline ends. Per germline, CDR1 KGHSH and CDR2 LQKENI. The CDR3 extends over 12 amino acids. Here the sequenced sample was CD4+ T cells from PBMCs cultured without peptide, taken after COVID-19 vaccination. V and J are TRBV18 and TRBJ1-3; possibly TRBD1 for D (6 bases). The clonotype originates from a human donor who had a prior SARS-CoV-2 infection. This chain's CDR3 is CASSPGGDTIYF. In nucleotides, the CDR3 is TGTGCCAGCTCACCAGGGGGCGACACCATATATTTT. Together with reference TRBV18 and TRBJ1-3, the CDR3 gives the full variable domain: NAGVMQNPRHLVRRRGQEARLRCSPMKGHSHVYWYRQLPEEGLKFMVYLQKENIIDESGMPKERFSAEFPKEGPSILRIQQVVRGDSAAYFCASSPGGDTIYFGEGSWLTVV.